This TCR beta chain comes out of a study of PD-1 and CTLA-4 blockade in melanoma. Data came from immunoSEQ multiplex PCR; TCRdb stores just in-frame clones and leaves some out. The table shows about 21,000 clones, with 70% to 90% occurring only once. The input for sequencing was CD8+ T cells from peripheral blood, taken before anti-PD-1 treatment. The receptor's source is a human donor with melanoma.

DNA of the CDR3: TGTGCCATCAGTGAGTCGAGAGGTGACTATGGCTACACCTTC. Translated, it gives CAISESRGDYGYTF. This chain uses TRBV10-3 with TRBJ1-2; D is unresolved. Trimming pared 0 bases from V and 3 bases from J, leaving 8 bases between. CDR3 length: 14 residues. Germline-derived CDR1 and CDR2 are ENHRY and SYGVKD.